Shown below are 15 T cell receptor beta chains from a single sample sequenced in a study of blood T cell repertoires in COVID-19. Assay used: immunoSEQ multiplex PCR; TCRdb lists only in-frame clones, some missing. The sample has 200,000 to 250,000 clones; roughly 85% are singletons. The source material was PBMCs or T cells enriched from blood (not recorded which). All receptors come from a woman between 35 and 50 years old with acute COVID-19.

Here the CDR3 reads CASIATGRGNTIYF. The CDR3 DNA sequence: TGTGCCAGCATCGCAACAGGGCGGGGAAACACCATATATTTT. J is TRBJ1-3 and V is TRBV28; a weak D match, TRBD1 (6 bases). Germline CDR1 is MDHEN and CDR2 is SYDVKM. V gave up 7 bases and J gave up 4 bases, with 14 bases separating them. CDR3 size: 14 residues.

The chain combines TRBV2 with TRBJ1-1; 12 bases map to TRBD1. J lost 6 bases, V lost 1 base, and 12 bases had no gene match. Germline V gene lookup returns CDR1 SNHLY and CDR2 FYNNEI. This CDR3 is built from 18 residues. The CDR3 nucleotides are TGTGCCAGCAGTGAAGGGGAAATATCGGGACAGGGGGCGTCTGAAGCTTTCTTT. It specifies CASSEGEISGQGASEAFF.

CDR3 bases: TGTGCCAGCAGCTTAGAGGGGGGGTCTAATGAAAAACTGTTTTTT. Translation: CASSLEGGSNEKLFF. This rearrangement joins TRBV7-9 to TRBJ1-4; weak D call: TRBD1 (6 bases). Germline values: CDR1 SEHNR, CDR2 FQNEAQ (reference sequence). The CDR3 loop spans 15 amino acids. V shed 1 base and J shed 3 bases, with 9 bases lying between them.

The CDR3 sequence: CASNGGGANVLTF. In DNA, the CDR3 is TGTGCCAGCAACGGAGGGGGGGCCAACGTCCTGACTTTC. The rearrangement joins TRBV28 to TRBJ2-6, with a possible D match to TRBD2 (6 bases). The CDR3 contains 13 residues. V lost 7 bases and J lost 4, with 8 bases in between. Germline lookup yields CDR1 MDHEN and CDR2 SYDVKM.

In this sample, this clone turned up once. The V call is TRBV28, the J call TRBJ2-7; 8 bases are a match to TRBD2. V was clipped by 7 bases and J by 2 bases; unmatched bases: 7. From germline, CDR1 is MDHEN and CDR2 SYDVKM. The CDR3 sequence is 14 residues long. The CDR3 sequence: CASTAGGETYEQYF. In DNA, the CDR3 is TGTGCCAGCACCGCCGGGGGGGAAACCTACGAGCAGTACTTC.

The genes are TRBV5-1 and TRBJ2-1, with D possibly being TRBD2 (5 bases). The germline V gene has CDR1 SGHRS and CDR2 YFSETQ. Between the trimmed V and J ends, which lost 0 bases and 8 bases, there was a span of 9 bases. The CDR3 totals 13 residues. The CDR3 sequence is CASSLDGVDEQFF. CDR3 nucleotide sequence: TGCGCCAGCAGCTTGGACGGGGTTGATGAGCAGTTCTTC. Based on the CDR3 plus reference TRBV5-1 and TRBJ2-1, the full variable domain is KAGVTQTPRYLIKTRGQQVTLSCSPISGHRSVSWYQQTPGQGLQFLFEYFSETQRNKGNFPGRFSGRQFSNSRSEMNVSTLELGDSALYLCASSLDGVDEQFFGPGTRLTVL.

V and J are TRBV19 and TRBJ2-7; TRBD1 matches at 7 bases. The V gene's germline CDR1 is LNHDA and CDR2 SQIVND (reference sequence). This CDR3 region has 11 residues. Trimming took 10 bases from V and 2 from J; bases not matched to a gene: 2. The CDR3 here is CATGTAYEQYF. CDR3 nucleotides: TGTGCCACCGGGACAGCCTACGAGCAGTACTTC.

In the case of this clone: Relative to the germline gene, one junction end is altered; a read error may explain this. The rearrangement uses TRBV7-6 and TRBJ2-1; TRBD1 matches at 8 bases. Germline V gene lookup returns CDR1 SGHVS and CDR2 FNYEAQ. This CDR3 has 14 residues. The CDR3 DNA sequence: TGTGCCAGCAGCCCGACAGGGGTCATAAATGAGCCGTTCTTC. It translates to CASSPTGVINEPFF.

This clone was picked up one time. The chain couples TRBV27 to TRBJ2-7; 8 bases agree with TRBD1. The CDR3 covers 13 residues. CDR1 is MNHEY, CDR2 SMNVEV, per germline (reference sequence). V lost 9 bases to trimming and J lost 2 bases; unmatched junction nucleotides: 6. In DNA form, the CDR3 reads TGTGCCAGTCGCAGGGGGCCAACCTACGAGCAGTACTTC. It is translated as CASRRGPTYEQYF.

CDR3 DNA: TGTGCCAGCGGGGCGGAACCAGCGATACCCACTGAAGCTTTCTTT. Its translation: CASGAEPAIPTEAFF. The chain recombines TRBV2 with TRBJ1-1; D might be TRBD1 (5 bases). The CDR3 has 15 residues. Germline CDR1 SNHLY, CDR2 FYNNEI. The germline V and J ends were trimmed by 8 bases and 4 bases, with 20 bases remaining between them.

The chain carries TRBV24-1 and TRBJ2-2; TRBD2 aligns across 8 bases. The V segment lost 5 bases and the J segment 6 bases; nucleotides outside the gene matches: 7. The length of the CDR3 is 15 residues. CDR1 is KGHDR, CDR2 SFDVKD, per germline. CDR3 in amino acids: CATSVSGGPSGELFF. The CDR3 DNA reads as TGTGCCACCAGTGTCTCGGGAGGGCCCTCCGGGGAGCTGTTTTTT.

This rearrangement joins TRBV28 to TRBJ1-3, with D possibly TRBD1 on 5 matching bases. The CDR3 loop spans 16 amino acids. Per the germline V gene, CDR1 is MDHEN and CDR2 is SYDVKM. With 4 bases removed from V and 4 bases from J, the gap between germline ends came to 17 bases. The CDR3 reads CASSYSGLGSGNTIYF. The DNA for the CDR3 is TGTGCCAGCAGTTACTCAGGGTTAGGGTCGGGAAACACCATATATTTT.

The chain couples TRBV4-3 to TRBJ2-3; no firm D call. From germline, CDR1 is LGHNA and CDR2 YSLEER. The V end lost 4 bases, the J end lost 1 base, and 12 bases lay between the germline ends. The CDR3 consists of 15 residues. The CDR3 sequence: CASSRRSGGTDTQYF. CDR3 DNA sequence: TGCGCCAGCAGCCGACGGTCTGGAGGCACAGATACGCAGTATTTT.

The chain couples TRBV5-1 to TRBJ2-5; 7 nucleotides match TRBD1. V lost 0 bases and J lost 5; bases outside the gene matches: 4. The CDR3 length is 14 residues. The germline V gene has CDR1 SGHRS and CDR2 YFSETQ. The CDR3 sequence is CASSLETGWETQYF. CDR3 nucleotide sequence: TGCGCCAGCAGCTTGGAGACAGGGTGGGAGACCCAGTACTTC.

The chain has TRBV5-1 and TRBJ2-3; tentative D call: TRBD2 (6 bases). Deletions cut 4 bases from V and 0 bases from J, with 12 bases between. This CDR3 has 15 residues. Germline assignment: CDR1 SGHRS and CDR2 YFSETQ. The CDR3 loop reads CASSPLATSTDTQYF. In DNA form, the CDR3 reads TGCGCCAGCAGCCCTCTAGCGACTAGCACAGATACGCAGTATTTT.